These 32 T cell receptor beta chains came from one sample sequenced in a study of blood T cell repertoires in COVID-19. Here immunoSEQ multiplex PCR was the method, and the copy in TCRdb shows in-frame clones only, minus some. Among roughly 80,000 clones, more than 75% were seen once, and the ten largest hold 21%. The sample consisted of peripheral blood. The receptor set was obtained from a human donor in a cohort sampled during active COVID-19.

This rearrangement joins TRBV24-1 to TRBJ2-7, with a tentative D call TRBD1 (6 bases). The CDR3 runs to 13 residues. The germline V gene encodes CDR1 KGHDR and CDR2 SFDVKD. Deletions cut 4 bases from V and 5 bases from J, with 11 bases between. Here the CDR3 DNA reads TGTGCCACCAGTGACTCACAGGGCCACGAGCAGTACTTC. It codes for CATSDSQGHEQYF.

The V gene is TRBV19, the J gene TRBJ1-5; D not resolved. The CDR3 runs 15 residues. V lost 1 base and J lost 2, with 9 bases in between. Germline CDR1 and CDR2: LNHDA and SQIVND (reference sequence). For the CDR3, the DNA is TGTGCCAGTAGTATAGGAGGGCGCCGCAATCAGCCCCAGCATTTT. This gives the protein CASSIGGRRNQPQHF.

The chain uses TRBV7-8 and TRBJ1-1; D is possibly TRBD1 (6 bases). Trimming cost V 2 bases and J 2 bases, with 12 bases left between them. Germline V CDR1 and CDR2: SGHVS, FQNEAQ. This CDR3 region has 15 residues. CDR3 coding DNA: TGTGCCAGCAGCTTAAGTGGGGGCCCAAACACTGAAGCTTTCTTT. Translated: CASSLSGGPNTEAFF.

The CDR3, as DNA: TGCAGTGCTAGTACCCCGGATCTAGCGGGGGCCTCCTACAATGAGCAGTTCTTC. Translation gives CSASTPDLAGASYNEQFF. The chain is built from TRBV20-1 and TRBJ2-1; 10 positions agree with TRBD2. The CDR3 is 18 residues long. The germline V gene has CDR1 DFQATT and CDR2 SNEGSKA (reference sequence). Losses at the gene ends were 3 bases for V and 0 bases for J; bases not matched to a gene: 11.

The rearrangement uses TRBV28 and TRBJ2-2; 9 bases are shared with TRBD2. Germline V gene sequence: CDR1 MDHEN, CDR2 SYDVKM. This CDR3 is built from 18 residues. The V and J ends lost 2 bases and 3 bases, in that order; junction bases with no gene match: 10. CDR3 DNA: TGTGCCAGCAGTTTAGGGGGTAGCGGGGGAAGATACACCGGGGAGCTGTTTTTT. As protein: CASSLGGSGGRYTGELFF.

This clone was recorded a few times. The chain carries TRBV7-2 and TRBJ2-3; 8 nucleotides match TRBD2. The CDR3 consists of 14 residues. Germline CDR1 reads SGHTA; CDR2 reads FQGNSA. V lost 1 base to trimming and J lost 6 bases; unmatched junction nucleotides: 3. The CDR3: CASSLGRGADTQYF. The CDR3 DNA sequence: TGTGCCAGCAGCTTAGGGCGGGGGGCCGATACGCAGTATTTT.

This sequence joins TRBV29-1 and TRBJ1-5, with 8 nucleotides matching TRBD1. The CDR3 extends over 13 amino acids. CDR1 SQVTM and CDR2 ANQGSEA come from the germline V gene. V trimming: 6 bases; J trimming: 4 bases; junction bases outside the gene matches: 5. CDR3 protein: CSVGQGRNQPQHF. In nucleotides, the CDR3 is TGCAGCGTCGGACAGGGAAGGAATCAGCCCCAGCATTTT.

Only a few counts were recorded for this clone. The CDR3, as DNA: TGCGCCAGCAGCTTGGTTGGAGGGCGAGGCACAGATACGCAGTATTTT. This encodes CASSLVGGRGTDTQYF. The V gene is TRBV5-1, the J gene TRBJ2-3; a possible D gene is TRBD2 (6 bases). The CDR3 is made up of 16 amino acids. CDR1 and CDR2 from the germline V gene are SGHRS and YFSETQ. V gave up 0 bases and J gave up 1 base, with 12 bases separating them.

The rearrangement joins TRBV3-1 (or the pseudogene TRBV3-2) to TRBJ2-2; a weak D match, TRBD2 (7 bases). The length of the CDR3 is 16 residues. V lost 6 bases and J 4 bases, leaving 18 bases between the germline ends. Germline lookup yields CDR1 LGHDT and CDR2 YNNKEL (reference sequence). As DNA, the CDR3 is TGTGCCAGCAGGAAGAGGCAGGCGGGGGCCACCGGGGAGCTGTTTTTT. Translated, it gives CASRKRQAGATGELFF.

The chain couples TRBV15 to TRBJ1-4, with a tentative D call TRBD1 (5 bases). CDR3 size: 15 residues. V lost 3 bases and J 8 bases, leaving 16 bases between the germline ends. Germline V gene sequence: CDR1 LNHNV, CDR2 YYDKDF (reference sequence). CDR3 amino acids: CATSREAGRREKLFF. The CDR3 DNA reads as TGTGCCACCAGCAGGGAGGCGGGGCGGAGGGAAAAACTGTTTTTT.

This rearrangement joins TRBV5-5 to TRBJ1-1, with 7 bases lining up with TRBD1. CDR3 length: 15 amino acids. The junction had 5 bases not matched to a gene; V was cut back by 3 bases and J by 0 bases. The germline CDR1 and CDR2 sequences are SGHKS and YYEKEE (reference sequence). This CDR3 reads CASSSGQEMNTEAFF. CDR3 bases: TGTGCCAGCAGCTCTGGACAGGAGATGAACACTGAAGCTTTCTTT.

This CDR3 is CASTQSGYLGGRGYTF. The DNA for the CDR3 is TGTGCCAGTACCCAAAGTGGGTATTTGGGAGGTCGCGGCTACACCTTC. The rearrangement links TRBV19 to TRBJ1-2; the D is unclear. The CDR3 loop spans 16 amino acids. CDR1 is LNHDA, CDR2 SQIVND, per germline (reference sequence). Trimming left V 7 bases short and J 8 bases short, with 26 bases between.

V gene TRBV6-5 combines with J gene TRBJ1-6; TRBD1 might be the D (6 bases). Deletions cut 4 bases from V and 7 bases from J, with 11 bases between. The CDR3 extends over 14 amino acids. Germline CDR1 and CDR2: MNHEY and SVGAGI. CDR3 in amino acids: CASSLDRSNSPLHF. The CDR3 nucleotides read TGTGCCAGCAGTTTAGACAGGTCAAATTCACCCCTCCACTTT.

This chain connects TRBV7-2 to TRBJ2-6; D unclear. There are 15 residues in the CDR3. CDR1 is SGHTA and CDR2 is FQGNSA in the germline V gene. Trimming cost V 3 bases and J 0 bases, with 6 bases left between them. CDR3 loop: CASSLGSSGANVLTF. The CDR3 nucleotides are TGTGCCAGCAGCTTGGGCAGCTCTGGGGCCAACGTCCTGACTTTC.

The chain uses TRBV3-1 (or the pseudogene TRBV3-2) and TRBJ2-1; 15 nucleotides line up with TRBD2. With 5 bases clipped from V and 2 bases from J, the junction kept 10 bases outside the gene matches. The CDR3 is 19 residues long. The germline V gene has CDR1 LGHDT and CDR2 YNNKEL (reference sequence). The CDR3 region is CASSFTPGLAGGAYNEQFF. CDR3 nucleotides: TGTGCCAGCAGCTTTACACCGGGACTAGCGGGGGGAGCCTACAATGAGCAGTTCTTC.

V and J are TRBV5-1 and TRBJ2-3; 8 bases agree with TRBD2. From germline, CDR1 is SGHRS and CDR2 YFSETQ. Germline trimming cut 1 base from V and 2 bases from J; bases unmatched to any gene: 6. This CDR3 spans 16 amino acids. DNA for the CDR3: TGCGCCAGCAGCTTGTATACTAGCGGACCCACAGATACGCAGTATTTT. Encoded protein: CASSLYTSGPTDTQYF.

DNA of the CDR3: TGTGCCAGTGGCGGGGGGGCAAACAATGAAAAACTGTTTTTT. Its protein is CASGGGANNEKLFF. V is TRBV28 and J is TRBJ1-4; possible D gene TRBD1, 6 bases. The CDR3 spans 14 residues. V shed 9 bases and J shed 5 bases, with 16 bases lying between them. Germline CDR1 MDHEN, CDR2 SYDVKM. The full variable domain, in which reference TRBV28 and TRBJ1-4 provide the parts outside the CDR3, is DVKVTQSSRYLVKRTGEKVFLECVQDMDHENMFWYRQDPGLGLRLIYFSYDVKMKEKGDIPEGYSVSREKKERFSLILESASTNQTSMYLCASGGGANNEKLFFGSGTQLSVL.

V gene TRBV18 combines with J gene TRBJ2-2; the match to TRBD1 covers 7 bases. CDR1 is KGHSH, CDR2 LQKENI, per germline. This CDR3 is 17 amino acids long. V dropped 2 bases and J dropped 0; count of bases not matched to a gene: 6. This CDR3 is CASSPKGAMTNTGELFF. The CDR3, as DNA: TGTGCCAGCTCACCAAAGGGGGCGATGACGAACACCGGGGAGCTGTTTTTT.

The chain couples TRBV6-6 to TRBJ2-2; 13 bases align to TRBD2. This CDR3 comprises 17 residues. The germline CDR1 and CDR2 sequences are MNHNY and SVGAGI (reference sequence). The V gene end was trimmed by 5 bases and the J gene end by 0 bases; junction bases not matched to a gene: 3. CDR3 nucleotides: TGTGCCAGCAGTCCAGGACTAGCGGGGGCGAACACCGGGGAGCTGTTTTTT. It yields the protein CASSPGLAGANTGELFF.

As for this clone: The sample has other DNA sequences that encode this CDR3 too. The genes are TRBV6-5 and TRBJ1-4; D unclear. Germline CDR1 reads MNHEY; CDR2 reads SVGAGI. The V gene lost 6 bases and the J gene lost 0 bases, with 8 bases spanning the gap. CDR3 size: 14 residues. The CDR3 is CASRAGTTNEKLFF. The CDR3 DNA reads TGTGCCAGCAGAGCGGGGACAACTAATGAAAAACTGTTTTTT.

The chain has TRBV24-1 and TRBJ1-1; 9 positions match TRBD1. CDR1 is KGHDR, CDR2 SFDVKD, per germline. The CDR3 loop spans 17 amino acids. The trim removed 5 bases at V and 7 bases at J, leaving 16 bases unmatched. This CDR3 is CATSGSSHRGLGGEAFF. The DNA of the CDR3 is TGTGCCACCAGTGGATCCTCACACAGGGGGCTTGGCGGTGAAGCTTTCTTT.

The rearrangement links TRBV12-3 or TRBV12-4 to TRBJ1-4, with no clear D. This CDR3 contains 11 residues. The V end was cut by 8 bases, the J end by 6 bases, with 7 bases between. The CDR3: CASSRDEKLFF. The CDR3 nucleotides are TGTGCCAGCTCACGAGATGAAAAACTGTTTTTT.

The V call is TRBV7-3, the J call TRBJ2-6; 10 nucleotides agree with TRBD1. The CDR3 consists of 18 residues. From germline, CDR1 is SGHTA and CDR2 FQGTGA. Trimming at V came to 5 bases and at J to 0 bases, leaving 7 bases not matched to a gene. The chain's CDR3 is CASSPRDRGASGANVLTF. DNA of the CDR3: TGTGCCAGCAGCCCCCGGGACAGGGGTGCCTCTGGGGCCAACGTCCTGACTTTC.

The V and J genes are TRBV28 and TRBJ2-3, with a possible D match to TRBD2 (6 bases). V lost 5 bases and J 4 bases, leaving 16 bases between the germline ends. Germline V lookup: CDR1 MDHEN, CDR2 SYDVKM. The CDR3 sequence is 15 residues long. The CDR3 DNA sequence: TGTGCCAGCAGTCCCCGAGGTAGCGGCGCAGATACGCAGTATTTT. Protein: CASSPRGSGADTQYF.

This chain joins TRBV7-9 and TRBJ2-1; no firm D call. The CDR3 has 14 residues. Germline V gene sequence: CDR1 SEHNR, CDR2 FQNEAQ (reference sequence). V was pared by 1 base and J by 9 bases, with 13 bases between. CDR3 amino acids: CASSLVSPTGEQFF. DNA for the CDR3: TGTGCCAGCAGCTTAGTCTCGCCCACGGGTGAGCAGTTCTTC.

V usage is TRBV9 and J usage is TRBJ2-5, with a tentative D call TRBD2 (6 bases). CDR1 SGDLS and CDR2 YYNGEE come from the germline V gene. The ends were cut back, 4 bases at V and 5 bases at J, with 18 bases in the middle. The CDR3 extends over 15 amino acids. CDR3 DNA: TGTGCCAGCAGCCCGACTGCTGGCCGGGAGGAGACCCAGTACTTC. It is translated as CASSPTAGREETQYF.

The rearrangement joins TRBV18 to TRBJ2-7; TRBD1 matches 7 bases. Germline CDR1 KGHSH, CDR2 LQKENI. CDR3 length equals 14 residues. J was trimmed by 3 bases and V by 0 bases; bases with no gene match: 2. Here the CDR3 DNA reads TGTGCCAGCTCACCACCGGGACAGAGCTACGAGCAGTACTTC. Its translation is CASSPPGQSYEQYF.

This clone was seen only once. The chain links TRBV12-3 or TRBV12-4 to TRBJ2-7; 12 bases line up with TRBD1. The CDR3 covers 13 residues. With V trimmed by 6 bases and J by 7 bases, 4 bases remained unmatched. The CDR3 coding sequence is TGTGCCAGCAGGGGACAGGGGGCGAAGGAGCAGTACTTC. Translating it yields CASRGQGAKEQYF.

The rearrangement joins TRBV27 to TRBJ2-1; TRBD2 matches at 7 bases. Germline assignment: CDR1 MNHEY and CDR2 SMNVEV (reference sequence). The trim removed 6 bases at V and 6 bases at J, leaving 8 bases unmatched. The length of the CDR3 is 14 residues. The CDR3 nucleotides are TGTGCCAGCAGACAACGACTAGCTCCCAATGAGCAGTTCTTC. As protein: CASRQRLAPNEQFF.

This chain uses TRBV27 with TRBJ1-5, with a tentative D call TRBD1 (6 bases). The V gene lost 8 bases and the J gene lost 4 bases, with 15 bases spanning the gap. CDR1 and CDR2 (germline): MNHEY, SMNVEV (reference sequence). CDR3 size: 14 residues. The CDR3, as DNA: TGTGCCAGCCGGGAACAGGGTGGGAATCAGCCCCAGCATTTT. Protein product: CASREQGGNQPQHF.

This clone has only one observation. V usage is TRBV6-6 and J usage is TRBJ1-6, with TRBD1 matching over 9 bases. CDR1 MNHNY and CDR2 SVGAGI come from the germline V gene (reference sequence). After removal of 5 bases from V and 9 bases from J, the junction contained 14 bases not matched to a gene. This CDR3 spans 17 amino acids. For the CDR3, the DNA is TGTGCCAGCAGTCGACCACCGGGACAGGGTAGGGGTTCACCCCTCCACTTT. Its protein is CASSRPPGQGRGSPLHF.

The chain combines TRBV7-9 with TRBJ2-5, with 9 positions matching TRBD2. Germline loops: CDR1 SEHNR, CDR2 FQNEAQ (reference sequence). CDR3 length: 17 residues. The V and J ends lost 5 bases and 2 bases, in that order; junction bases with no gene match: 12. CDR3 sequence: CASSPPTLRGGQETQYF. The DNA for the CDR3 is TGTGCCAGCAGCCCTCCCACGCTGCGGGGGGGTCAAGAGACCCAGTACTTC.